The clone carrying this T cell receptor beta chain was picked up a small number of times. TCRdb independently ran MiXCR on the 5' RACE reads; one entry per CDR3 protein. This repertoire shows around 330,000 distinct CDR3 sequences, around 4% found once; its top ten account for roughly a quarter. The data are from a study of T cells after yellow fever vaccination. Study background: When fractions had low cell numbers, they were prepared with SMART-Seq v4 Ultra Low Input.

With 7 bases removed from V and 5 bases from J, the gap between germline ends came to 17 bases. Germline V lookup: CDR1 LNHDA, CDR2 SQIVND (reference sequence). CDR3 length equals 14 residues. The specimen comprised PBMCs, sampled on the day of the yellow fever booster vaccination. The sequence derives from a man aged 18 to 35 who received the YFV17D yellow fever vaccine. This chain joins TRBV19 and TRBJ2-5; the D is unclear. This CDR3 is CASKSLSPAETQYF. Written as DNA, the CDR3 is TGTGCCAGTAAATCCCTCTCTCCCGCGGAGACCCAGTACTTC.